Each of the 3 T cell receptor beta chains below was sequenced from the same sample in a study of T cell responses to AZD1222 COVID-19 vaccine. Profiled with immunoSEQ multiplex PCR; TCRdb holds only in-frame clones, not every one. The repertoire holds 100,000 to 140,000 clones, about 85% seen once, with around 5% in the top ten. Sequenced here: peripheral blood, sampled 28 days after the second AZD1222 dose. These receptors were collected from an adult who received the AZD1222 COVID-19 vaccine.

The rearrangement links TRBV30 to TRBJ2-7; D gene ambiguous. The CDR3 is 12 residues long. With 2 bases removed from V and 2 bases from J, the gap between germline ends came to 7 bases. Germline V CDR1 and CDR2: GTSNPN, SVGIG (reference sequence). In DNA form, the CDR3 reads TGTGCCTGGAGTAGTCGGGCCTACGAGCAGTACTTC. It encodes CAWSSRAYEQYF.

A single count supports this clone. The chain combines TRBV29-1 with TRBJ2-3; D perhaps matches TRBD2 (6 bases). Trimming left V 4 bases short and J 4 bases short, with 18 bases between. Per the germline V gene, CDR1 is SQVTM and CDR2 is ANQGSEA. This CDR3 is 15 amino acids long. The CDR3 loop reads CSVAVRESGADTQYF. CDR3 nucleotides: TGCAGCGTTGCCGTCAGGGAGTCGGGAGCAGATACGCAGTATTTT.

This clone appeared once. For the CDR3, the DNA is TGTGCCAGCAGCGTAGATGCAGGGCTCACTGAAGCTTTCTTT. Translated, it gives CASSVDAGLTEAFF. V is TRBV9 and J is TRBJ1-1, with D perhaps matching TRBD1 (5 bases). Germline lookup yields CDR1 SGDLS and CDR2 YYNGEE. The germline V and J ends were trimmed by 0 bases and 4 bases, with 10 bases remaining between them. The CDR3 consists of 14 residues. Looking up the rest from reference TRBV9 and TRBJ1-1 gives the full variable domain: DSGVTQTPKHLITATGQRVTLRCSPRSGDLSVYWYQQSLDQGLQFLIQYYNGEERAKGNILERFSAQQFPDLHSELNLSSLELGDSALYFCASSVDAGLTEAFFGQGTRLTVV.